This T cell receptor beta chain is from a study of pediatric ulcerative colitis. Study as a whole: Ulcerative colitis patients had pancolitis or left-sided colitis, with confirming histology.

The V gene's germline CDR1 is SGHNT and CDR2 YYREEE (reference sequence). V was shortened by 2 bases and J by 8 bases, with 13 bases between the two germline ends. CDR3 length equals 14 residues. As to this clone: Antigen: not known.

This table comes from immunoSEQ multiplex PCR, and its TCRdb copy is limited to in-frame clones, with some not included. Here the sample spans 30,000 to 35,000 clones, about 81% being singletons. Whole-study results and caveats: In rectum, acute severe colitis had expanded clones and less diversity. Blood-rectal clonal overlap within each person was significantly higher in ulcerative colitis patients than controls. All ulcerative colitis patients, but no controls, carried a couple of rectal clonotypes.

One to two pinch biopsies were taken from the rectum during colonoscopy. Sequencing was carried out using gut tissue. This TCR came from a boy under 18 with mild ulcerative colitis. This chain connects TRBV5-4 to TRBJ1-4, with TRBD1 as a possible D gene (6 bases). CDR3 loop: CASSFDRTSEKLFF. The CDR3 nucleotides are TGTGCCAGCAGCTTCGACAGGACCAGCGAAAAACTGTTTTTT.